The clone carrying this T cell receptor (beta chain) was counted ten times or more. Per the original data handling: Filtering differed for immunoSEQ, which gave only junction sequences without quality scores. The assay was immunoSEQ multiplex PCR, and TCRdb's table has in-frame clones only and misses some. V, J and clone size are those of that table, while D and trimming were read from the DNA. The repertoire holds some 530,000 clones, with over 70% as singletons. This sample was included in a study of shared clonotypes between healthy human individuals. The CDR3 extends over 15 amino acids. V was pared by 4 bases and J by 3 bases, with 8 bases of the junction left unmatched. Germline V lookup: CDR1 SQVTM, CDR2 ANQGSEA. Unsorted samples relied on about 90 million PBMCs, which served as the source of genomic DNA.

The sample comprised PBMCs. The rearrangement uses TRBV29-1 and TRBJ2-1, with 8 nucleotides matching TRBD1. This TCR was recovered from a middle-aged woman in good health. Some clones in this sample may be carry-over from other donors' samples. CDR3 residues: CSVGVSGGGYNEQFF. In nucleotides, the CDR3 is TGCAGCGTTGGAGTTTCAGGGGGCGGCTACAATGAGCAGTTCTTC.